These T cell receptor beta chains were read from a single sample in a study of response to subunit inactivated influenza vaccine. TCRdb re-derived calls from the RT-PCR reads in MiXCR, one entry per CDR3 protein. Of about 190,000 distinct CDR3 sequences in the sample, approximately 15% were seen once. Sequenced material: CD8+ T cells sorted from PBMCs, taken less than 6 days after vaccination. These receptors all stem from a man between 45 and 60 years old who received an inactivated influenza vaccine. The CDR3 runs from the conserved cysteine through the conserved F or W. The order of the fields is J gene, D gene, clone size, V gene, CDR3 protein, CDR3 DNA. A D gene is named only where the DNA matches it firmly. Only part of the rows carry a size: once, few, many, or a class if the clone is expanded.

j_gene: TRBJ2-2; d_gene: TRBD2; abundance: few; v_gene: TRBV12-3/TRBV12-4; CDR3aa: CASSPRTSGTGELFF; CDR3nt: TGTGCCAGCAGTCCAAGGACTAGCGGGACCGGGGAGCTGTTTTTT
j_gene: TRBJ2-7; d_gene: TRBD1; abundance: few; v_gene: TRBV11-2; CDR3aa: CASSLGQGEFDEQYF; CDR3nt: TGTGCCAGCAGCTTAGGACAGGGGGAATTCGACGAGCAGTACTTC
j_gene: TRBJ2-2; d_gene: -; abundance: -; v_gene: TRBV25-1; CDR3aa: CASGEAGRHGELFF; CDR3nt: TGTGCCAGCGGTGAGGCAGGGCGGCACGGGGAGCTGTTTTTT
j_gene: TRBJ2-6; d_gene: -; abundance: few; v_gene: TRBV29-1; CDR3aa: CSVGAGANVLTF; CDR3nt: TGCAGCGTGGGCGCTGGGGCCAACGTCCTGACTTTC
j_gene: TRBJ2-1; d_gene: -; abundance: few; v_gene: TRBV5-6; CDR3aa: CASCALREYNEQFF; CDR3nt: TGTGCCAGCTGCGCTCTCCGGGAGTACAATGAGCAGTTCTTC
j_gene: TRBJ2-7; d_gene: -; abundance: few; v_gene: TRBV4-1; CDR3aa: CASSQGTYYEQYF; CDR3nt: TGCGCCAGCAGCCAAGGGACTTACTACGAGCAGTACTTC
j_gene: TRBJ2-1; d_gene: TRBD2; abundance: -; v_gene: TRBV12-3/TRBV12-4; CDR3aa: CASSPDISGRAYNEQFF; CDR3nt: TGTGCCAGCAGTCCTGATATTAGCGGGAGGGCGTACAATGAGCAGTTCTTC
j_gene: TRBJ2-5; d_gene: -; abundance: few; v_gene: TRBV7-9; CDR3aa: CASSFGQGLQETQYF; CDR3nt: TGTGCCAGCAGCTTCGGACAGGGACTACAAGAGACCCAGTACTTC
j_gene: TRBJ1-1; d_gene: -; abundance: many; v_gene: TRBV5-1; CDR3aa: CASSLSYYTEAFF; CDR3nt: TGCGCCAGCAGCTTGTCGTACTACACTGAAGCTTTCTTT
j_gene: TRBJ2-7; d_gene: -; abundance: -; v_gene: TRBV7-2; CDR3aa: CASSFGSVYEQYF; CDR3nt: TGTGCCAGCAGCTTTGGTAGCGTGTACGAGCAGTACTTC
j_gene: TRBJ2-7; d_gene: TRBD1; abundance: -; v_gene: TRBV5-1; CDR3aa: CASSLGQGQHEQYF; CDR3nt: TGCGCCAGCAGCTTGGGACAGGGGCAACACGAGCAGTACTTC
j_gene: TRBJ2-3; d_gene: TRBD2; abundance: few; v_gene: TRBV20-1; CDR3aa: CSARSQTSGVPTDTQYF; CDR3nt: TGCAGTGCTAGATCCCAGACTAGCGGGGTTCCCACAGATACGCAGTATTTT
j_gene: TRBJ2-3; d_gene: TRBD1; abundance: -; v_gene: TRBV20-1; CDR3aa: CSGTDRAKWVTQYF; CDR3nt: TGCAGTGGGACGGACAGGGCCAAGTGGGTTACGCAGTATTTT
j_gene: TRBJ1-3; d_gene: -; abundance: -; v_gene: TRBV5-6; CDR3aa: CASSLGTYGGNTIYF; CDR3nt: TGTGCCAGCAGCTTGGGTACCTACGGTGGAAACACCATATATTTT
j_gene: TRBJ2-7; d_gene: TRBD1; abundance: -; v_gene: TRBV5-1; CDR3aa: CASRTGTHYEQYF; CDR3nt: TGCGCCAGCAGGACAGGGACCCACTACGAGCAGTACTTC
j_gene: TRBJ2-5; d_gene: -; abundance: few; v_gene: TRBV7-3; CDR3aa: CASSLTALVGETQYF; CDR3nt: TGTGCCAGCAGCCTAACAGCGCTGGTTGGAGAGACCCAGTACTTC
j_gene: TRBJ2-2; d_gene: TRBD2; abundance: -; v_gene: TRBV9; CDR3aa: CASSASGATGELFF; CDR3nt: TGTGCCAGCAGCGCTAGCGGAGCAACCGGGGAGCTGTTTTTT
j_gene: TRBJ2-7; d_gene: -; abundance: -; v_gene: TRBV28; CDR3aa: CASRSPGTRNSYEQYF; CDR3nt: TGTGCCAGCAGGTCCCCCGGGACACGTAACTCCTACGAGCAGTACTTC
j_gene: TRBJ2-2; d_gene: TRBD2; abundance: -; v_gene: TRBV4-1; CDR3aa: CASSQLGLAGELFF; CDR3nt: TGCGCCAGCAGCCAACTCGGACTAGCCGGGGAGCTGTTTTTT
j_gene: TRBJ1-1; d_gene: -; abundance: -; v_gene: TRBV7-9; CDR3aa: CASSLPSLNTEAFF; CDR3nt: TGTGCCAGCAGCTTACCAAGCTTGAACACTGAAGCTTTCTTT
j_gene: TRBJ2-1; d_gene: TRBD2; abundance: -; v_gene: TRBV11-3; CDR3aa: CASSLYSGRRDEQFF; CDR3nt: TGTGCCAGCAGCCTTTATAGCGGGAGGAGAGATGAGCAGTTCTTC
j_gene: TRBJ1-5; d_gene: TRBD1; abundance: -; v_gene: TRBV27; CDR3aa: CASSSSKDRASNQPQHF; CDR3nt: TGTGCCAGCAGTTCCAGCAAAGACAGGGCTAGCAATCAGCCCCAGCATTTT
j_gene: TRBJ1-2; d_gene: -; abundance: -; v_gene: TRBV11-2; CDR3aa: CASSFGAKPYGYTF; CDR3nt: TGTGCCAGCAGCTTCGGAGCCAAACCCTATGGCTACACCTTC
j_gene: TRBJ2-7; d_gene: -; abundance: -; v_gene: TRBV4-1; CDR3aa: CASSQAAAGGIDEQYF; CDR3nt: TGCGCCAGCAGCCAAGCAGCAGCAGGGGGGATCGACGAGCAGTACTTC
j_gene: TRBJ2-7; d_gene: TRBD2; abundance: -; v_gene: TRBV11-2; CDR3aa: CASSWDLTSGSYEQYF; CDR3nt: TGTGCCAGCAGCTGGGACCTGACTAGCGGGAGTTACGAGCAGTACTTC
j_gene: TRBJ2-7; d_gene: -; abundance: -; v_gene: TRBV4-1; CDR3aa: CASSLVVGPSYEQYF; CDR3nt: TGCGCCAGCAGCCTCGTTGTGGGACCTTCCTACGAGCAGTACTTC
j_gene: TRBJ2-5; d_gene: -; abundance: -; v_gene: TRBV5-6; CDR3aa: CATVRKGEVETQYF; CDR3nt: TGTGCCACCGTCCGTAAGGGAGAGGTAGAGACCCAGTACTTC
j_gene: TRBJ2-7; d_gene: TRBD2; abundance: few; v_gene: TRBV7-2; CDR3aa: CASSLVAGEQYF; CDR3nt: TGTGCCAGCAGCTTAGTAGCGGGCGAGCAGTACTTC
j_gene: TRBJ2-2; d_gene: -; abundance: -; v_gene: TRBV7-6; CDR3aa: CAGSNTGELFF; CDR3nt: TGTGCCGGGTCGAACACCGGGGAGCTGTTTTTT
j_gene: TRBJ2-7; d_gene: -; abundance: few; v_gene: TRBV4-1; CDR3aa: CASSQEVQMSSYEQYF; CDR3nt: TGCGCCAGCAGCCAAGAAGTTCAGATGAGCTCCTACGAGCAGTACTTC
j_gene: TRBJ2-1; d_gene: -; abundance: many; v_gene: TRBV12-3/TRBV12-4; CDR3aa: CASSLEDGSSYNEQFF; CDR3nt: TGTGCCAGCAGCCTTGAGGACGGGAGCTCCTACAATGAGCAGTTCTTC
j_gene: TRBJ2-6; d_gene: -; abundance: few; v_gene: TRBV25-1; CDR3aa: CASSEFGTVISGANVLTF; CDR3nt: TGTGCCAGCAGTGAATTCGGAACAGTCATCTCTGGGGCCAACGTCCTGACTTTC
j_gene: TRBJ1-1; d_gene: -; abundance: few; v_gene: TRBV7-2; CDR3aa: CASSPTGSTTEAFF; CDR3nt: TGTGCCAGCAGCCCCACAGGGTCGACCACTGAAGCTTTCTTT
j_gene: TRBJ1-1; d_gene: TRBD1; abundance: -; v_gene: TRBV27; CDR3aa: CASRDRANTEAFF; CDR3nt: TGTGCCAGCAGGGACAGGGCGAACACTGAAGCTTTCTTT
j_gene: TRBJ2-3; d_gene: -; abundance: few; v_gene: TRBV20-1; CDR3aa: CSASGAGDRGDTQYF; CDR3nt: TGCAGTGCTAGTGGCGCCGGGGATCGGGGAGATACGCAGTATTTT
j_gene: TRBJ1-2; d_gene: -; abundance: -; v_gene: TRBV7-3; CDR3aa: CASRPGLIYCYTF; CDR3nt: TGTGCCAGCAGGCCCGGGCTCATCTACTGCTACACCTTC
j_gene: TRBJ2-1; d_gene: TRBD2; abundance: -; v_gene: TRBV28; CDR3aa: CASSLPPSGSRSSYNEQFF; CDR3nt: TGTGCCAGCAGTTTACCCCCTAGCGGGAGTAGGAGCTCCTACAATGAGCAGTTCTTC
j_gene: TRBJ2-1; d_gene: TRBD2; abundance: -; v_gene: TRBV7-8; CDR3aa: CASSRMKMAGGNEQFF; CDR3nt: TGTGCCAGCAGCCGAATGAAGATGGCGGGGGGTAATGAGCAGTTCTTC
j_gene: TRBJ2-7; d_gene: TRBD2; abundance: few; v_gene: TRBV29-1; CDR3aa: CSVPSGSSYEQYF; CDR3nt: TGCAGCGTTCCCAGCGGGAGCTCCTACGAGCAGTACTTC
j_gene: TRBJ2-7; d_gene: -; abundance: -; v_gene: TRBV20-1; CDR3aa: CSARDPVGTYEQYF; CDR3nt: TGCAGTGCTAGAGATCCAGTCGGTACCTACGAGCAGTACTTC
j_gene: TRBJ2-5; d_gene: -; abundance: -; v_gene: TRBV6-5; CDR3aa: CASSYGVEEETQYF; CDR3nt: TGTGCCAGCAGTTACGGGGTTGAGGAAGAGACCCAGTACTTC
j_gene: TRBJ1-2; d_gene: -; abundance: -; v_gene: TRBV10-3; CDR3aa: CAISGSIGGPLDGYTF; CDR3nt: TGTGCCATCAGTGGGTCGATAGGGGGTCCCCTGGATGGCTACACCTTC
j_gene: TRBJ2-1; d_gene: -; abundance: few; v_gene: TRBV27; CDR3aa: CASRGGNEQFF; CDR3nt: TGTGCCAGCAGGGGGGGTAATGAGCAGTTCTTC
j_gene: TRBJ2-7; d_gene: TRBD2; abundance: -; v_gene: TRBV7-9; CDR3aa: CASTAYRGASGGYEQYF; CDR3nt: TGTGCCAGCACCGCGTACCGCGGGGCTAGCGGGGGTTACGAGCAGTACTTC
j_gene: TRBJ2-5; d_gene: TRBD2; abundance: -; v_gene: TRBV5-1; CDR3aa: CASSLAGTSRRETQYF; CDR3nt: TGCGCCAGCAGCTTGGCCGGGACTAGCCGTCGCGAGACCCAGTACTTC
j_gene: TRBJ1-2; d_gene: TRBD1; abundance: -; v_gene: TRBV4-3; CDR3aa: CASSPKTGDYTF; CDR3nt: TGCGCCAGCAGCCCTAAGACAGGGGATTACACCTTC
j_gene: TRBJ2-1; d_gene: TRBD2; abundance: few; v_gene: TRBV2; CDR3aa: CASIGLAGSGSYNEQFF; CDR3nt: TGTGCCAGCATTGGACTAGCGGGATCTGGCTCCTACAATGAGCAGTTCTTC
j_gene: TRBJ2-3; d_gene: TRBD1; abundance: -; v_gene: TRBV11-3; CDR3aa: CASSLGDRLKTDTQYF; CDR3nt: TGTGCCAGCAGCCTTGGGGACAGGTTAAAGACAGATACGCAGTATTTT
j_gene: TRBJ2-1; d_gene: -; abundance: -; v_gene: TRBV27; CDR3aa: CASSTGTSVHSYNEQFF; CDR3nt: TGTGCCAGCAGTACCGGGACTTCCGTACACTCCTACAATGAGCAGTTCTTC
j_gene: TRBJ2-2; d_gene: TRBD2; abundance: few; v_gene: TRBV7-9; CDR3aa: CASSWGGMNTGELFF; CDR3nt: TGTGCCAGCAGCTGGGGGGGTATGAACACCGGGGAGCTGTTTTTT
j_gene: TRBJ2-7; d_gene: -; abundance: few; v_gene: TRBV7-9; CDR3aa: CASSLAVREYEQYF; CDR3nt: TGTGCCAGCAGCTTAGCGGTCCGGGAATACGAGCAGTACTTC
j_gene: TRBJ1-2; d_gene: TRBD1; abundance: -; v_gene: TRBV10-3; CDR3aa: CAISESETGAGDYGYTF; CDR3nt: TGTGCCATTAGTGAGTCGGAGACAGGGGCCGGCGACTATGGCTACACCTTC
j_gene: TRBJ1-1; d_gene: TRBD1; abundance: -; v_gene: TRBV19; CDR3aa: CASTWDSFTEAFF; CDR3nt: TGTGCCAGTACCTGGGACAGTTTTACTGAAGCTTTCTTT
j_gene: TRBJ2-7; d_gene: -; abundance: -; v_gene: TRBV12-3/TRBV12-4; CDR3aa: CASSPRAGNEQYF; CDR3nt: TGTGCCAGCAGTCCTCGGGCAGGCAACGAGCAGTACTTC
j_gene: TRBJ2-2; d_gene: -; abundance: -; v_gene: TRBV12-3/TRBV12-4; CDR3aa: CASSLYPDTNTGELFF; CDR3nt: TGTGCCAGCAGTTTATATCCAGATACCAACACCGGGGAGCTGTTTTTT
j_gene: TRBJ2-7; d_gene: -; abundance: -; v_gene: TRBV4-3; CDR3aa: CASSQDFNEQYF; CDR3nt: TGCGCCAGCAGCCAAGATTTCAACGAGCAGTACTTC
j_gene: TRBJ2-5; d_gene: TRBD2; abundance: few; v_gene: TRBV29-1; CDR3aa: CSVELREVGLETQYF; CDR3nt: TGCAGCGTTGAACTGCGGGAGGTCGGTTTAGAGACCCAGTACTTC